The clone carrying this T cell receptor (beta chain) was detected ten times or more. This record comes from a study of low-dose radiotherapy and immunotherapy resistance in tumors. As for the study in general: Daily, from cycle 1 day 1 and for four cycles, patients took oral aspirin 300 mg.

Specified time point: before trial treatment. The donors, trial participants, received nivolumab, ipilimumab, aspirin, low-dose cyclophosphamide and low-dose radiotherapy. Germline assignment: CDR1 MDHEN and CDR2 SYDVKM. V gave up 7 bases and J gave up 6 bases; unmatched junction bases: 11. This CDR3 is 15 amino acids long. First-strand cDNA relied on TRAV- and TRBV-specific primers spanning alpha and beta chains. A constant-region primer paired with the V-primer adapter amplified TCRs over about 18 PCR cycles. In TCRdb, the reads were re-called with MiXCR into one record per CDR3 protein. The sample contains about 64,000 distinct CDR3 sequences, more than 20% of which appear only once.

The sample consisted of PBMCs, taken before treatment. The TCR sequence derives from a male donor with rectosigmoid adenocarcinoma. This chain uses TRBV28 with TRBJ2-3; TRBD2 matches at 9 bases. The DNA for the CDR3 is TGTGCCAGCATTAAGGAGCTAGCGGGAATGGATACGCAGTATTTT. It encodes CASIKELAGMDTQYF. Drawing the rest from reference TRBV28 and TRBJ2-3, the complete variable domain is DVKVTQSSRYLVKRTGEKVFLECVQDMDHENMFWYRQDPGLGLRLIYFSYDVKMKEKGDIPEGYSVSREKKERFSLILESASTNQTSMYLCASIKELAGMDTQYFGPGTRLTVL.